This TCR beta chain was identified during a study of cytomegalovirus exposure and HLA in healthy donors. Study-level information: Unique TCR beta sequences numbering some 120 million came from around 180 million T cells in an earlier analysis. Study results and caveats: The Asian-associated ancestry cluster reportedly had fewer N-insertions than the approximately 670-donor mean in a later analysis. Later analysis identified 16,000 or so TCR beta sequences associated with HLA alleles, using a false discovery rate threshold of 0.05.

Germline loops: CDR1 MNHEY, CDR2 SVGAGI. Trimming cost V 6 bases and J 5 bases, with 14 bases left between them. This CDR3 comprises 14 residues. Note on this clone: What it binds is unknown.

With 60 Vbeta and 13 Jbeta primers, the PCR was carried out. Libraries were prepared by immunoSEQ multiplex PCR; TCRdb keeps only in-frame clonotypes and omits some of them. This table has 150,000 to 200,000 clones, roughly 83% appearing once. The sample taken for sequencing was PBMCs. J is TRBJ2-1 and V is TRBV6-5; D is undetermined. The clonotype comes from a woman under 30 in good health and CMV-seronegative. CDR3 nucleotides: TGTGCCAGCAGGAGCCCCACTATACACAATGAGCAGTTCTTC. It translates to CASRSPTIHNEQFF.